This T cell receptor beta chain was observed in a study of metastatic and nonmetastatic thyroid tumors. Turning to the study itself: Blood and tumor or nodule tissue repertoires from malignant and benign thyroid patients were compared.

Each patient went into thyroid surgery without having received any treatment. TCRdb re-clonotyped the PCR reads through MiXCR. This sample carries approximately 50,000 clones, 20% to 25% of them seen once, and the ten largest clones take under 4.5%. This clone appeared a few times. The TCR originated in a female donor with papillary thyroid cancer or a benign thyroid nodule (not recorded which). Some clones in this sample may be carry-over from other donors' samples. The specimen was blood.

In nucleotides, the CDR3 is TGTGCCACCAGTCGGTCAGGAGAGGGACCAGCCAAAAACATTCAGTACTTC. It encodes CATSRSGEGPAKNIQYF. The chain has TRBV24-1 and TRBJ2-4, with D perhaps assigned TRBD1 or TRBD2 (5 bases each). CDR1 and CDR2 from the germline V gene are KGHDR and SFDVKD. V dropped 6 bases and J dropped 0 bases, with 17 bases sitting between them. The CDR3 has 17 amino acids.